This T cell receptor (beta chain) was profiled in a study of identical twins. This CDR3 spans 11 amino acids. Trimming removed 3 bases from V and 9 bases from J, with 6 bases in between. Germline assignment: CDR1 SEHNR and CDR2 FQNEAQ (reference sequence). MiXCR, run by TCRdb on the 5' RACE reads, gives a single entry per CDR3 protein. The sample has under 450,000 distinct CDR3 sequences; roughly 20% are singletons. The TCR sequence derives from a man in his forties or fifties in good health. The specimen sequenced was naive T cells sorted from blood. V is TRBV7-9 and J is TRBJ2-1, with D uncertain. As DNA, the CDR3 is TGTGCCAGCAGCTTCCCTCGTGAGCAGTTCTTC. Its translation is CASSFPREQFF. Combining the CDR3 with reference TRBV7-9 and TRBJ2-1 gives the whole variable domain DTGVSQNPRHKITKRGQNVTFRCDPISEHNRLYWYRQTLGQGPEFLTYFQNEAQLEKSRLLSDRFSAERPKGSFSTLEIQRTEQGDSAMYLCASSFPREQFFGPGTRLTVL.